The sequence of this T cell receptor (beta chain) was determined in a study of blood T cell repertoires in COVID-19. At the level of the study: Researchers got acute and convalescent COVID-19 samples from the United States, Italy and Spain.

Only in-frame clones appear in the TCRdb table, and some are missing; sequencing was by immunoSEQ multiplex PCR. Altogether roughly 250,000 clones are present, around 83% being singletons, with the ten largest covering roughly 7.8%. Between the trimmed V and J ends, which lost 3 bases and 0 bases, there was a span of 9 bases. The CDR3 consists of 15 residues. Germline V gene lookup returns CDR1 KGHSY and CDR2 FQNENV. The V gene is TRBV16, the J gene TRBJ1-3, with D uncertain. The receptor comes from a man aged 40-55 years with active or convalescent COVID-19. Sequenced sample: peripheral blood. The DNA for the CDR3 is TGTGCCAGCAGCCAGCGATGGAGCTCTGGAAACACCATATATTTT. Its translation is CASSQRWSSGNTIYF.